These 20 T cell receptor beta chains originate from one sample sequenced in a study of blood T cell repertoires in COVID-19. Only in-frame clones appear in the TCRdb table, and some are missing; sequencing was by immunoSEQ multiplex PCR. The sample holds around 150,000 clones; around 87% are singletons and the top ten take about 4%. The sample comprised peripheral blood. The receptors come from a woman aged 55-75 years with active or convalescent COVID-19.

The chain joins TRBV24-1 to TRBJ2-2; 7 nucleotides agree with TRBD1. Germline lookup yields CDR1 KGHDR and CDR2 SFDVKD. CDR3 length equals 16 residues. J gave up 0 bases and V 4 bases, and 4 bases lay outside the gene matches. DNA for the CDR3: TGTGCCACCAGTGACTCCCAGGGGGCGAACACCGGGGAGCTGTTTTTT. It codes for CATSDSQGANTGELFF.

This clone was seen a single time. The rearrangement joins TRBV19 to TRBJ1-1; 8 bases line up with TRBD1. Germline V lookup: CDR1 LNHDA, CDR2 SQIVND (reference sequence). V was pared by 1 base and J by 8 bases, with 12 bases of the junction left unmatched. The CDR3 loop spans 16 amino acids. DNA of the CDR3: TGTGCCAGTAGTATAGGTCCCCTCACCTCAGGGGGCGAAGCTTTCTTT. It translates to CASSIGPLTSGGEAFF.

The V and J genes are TRBV20-1 and TRBJ1-2; 8 bases are a match to TRBD1. The CDR3 totals 16 residues. The ends lost 3 bases at V and 0 bases at J; junction bases unmatched: 9. Germline lookup yields CDR1 DFQATT and CDR2 SNEGSKA (reference sequence). The DNA for the CDR3 is TGCAGTGCTAGTCGGCAGGGGGCAAATACTAACTATGGCTACACCTTC. It codes for CSASRQGANTNYGYTF.

V usage is TRBV5-1 and J usage is TRBJ1-2; the D gene is possibly TRBD1 (6 bases). The CDR3 extends over 17 amino acids. Germline lookup yields CDR1 SGHRS and CDR2 YFSETQ. V gave up 4 bases and J gave up 4 bases, with 23 bases separating them. CDR3 sequence reads: CASSPEFGGAAGYGYTF. The CDR3 DNA follows: TGCGCCAGCAGCCCTGAATTTGGGGGGGCTGCAGGCTATGGCTACACCTTC.

This clone was seen once. This chain joins TRBV7-6 and TRBJ1-1; unclear D gene. CDR3 length equals 16 residues. Germline CDR1 and CDR2: SGHVS and FNYEAQ. V was shortened by 0 bases and J by 4 bases, with 15 bases between the two germline ends. The CDR3 bases are TGTGCCAGCAGCTTAGCCTCAGGTGAAAGTGGCACTGAAGCTTTCTTT. Its translation is CASSLASGESGTEAFF.

This clone was seen once. The chain carries TRBV19 and TRBJ1-2; D perhaps matches TRBD1 (5 bases). V gave up 0 bases and J gave up 1 base, with 15 bases separating them. Germline-derived CDR1 and CDR2 are LNHDA and SQIVND (reference sequence). This CDR3 has 17 residues. In DNA, the CDR3 is TGTGCCAGTAGTATAGATCCGGGGGATCCTCTTAACTATGGCTACACCTTC. It codes for CASSIDPGDPLNYGYTF.

The chain uses TRBV19 and TRBJ2-3, with TRBD1 as a possible D gene (5 bases). Germline CDR1 reads LNHDA; CDR2 reads SQIVND (reference sequence). V shed 6 bases and J shed 0 bases, with 13 bases lying between them. The CDR3 spans 15 residues. The CDR3 reads CASSESGISTDTQYF. In nucleotides, the CDR3 is TGTGCCAGTAGCGAATCAGGGATCAGCACAGATACGCAGTATTTT.

The chain is built from TRBV20-1 and TRBJ2-1; tentatively, D is TRBD2 (6 bases). Trimming removed 5 bases at V and 0 bases at J, with 17 bases between. CDR3 length: 16 amino acids. Germline V lookup: CDR1 DFQATT, CDR2 SNEGSKA (reference sequence). The CDR3 spells CSAGERAGSSYNEQFF. The CDR3 DNA reads TGCAGTGCTGGTGAGAGGGCGGGGAGCTCCTACAATGAGCAGTTCTTC.

The chain uses TRBV27 and TRBJ1-6; TRBD1 is a possible D gene (5 bases). The CDR3 totals 13 residues. Trimming took off 6 bases at V and 8 bases at J, with 11 bases between the two ends. Germline values: CDR1 MNHEY, CDR2 SMNVEV (reference sequence). CDR3 in DNA: TGTGCCAGCAGCAGCCAGGGCTATTCACCCCTCCACTTT. This sequence encodes CASSSQGYSPLHF.

The gene calls are TRBV11-3 and TRBJ2-5; D is ambiguous. Looked up from germline, CDR1 is SGHNT and CDR2 is YENEEA. This CDR3 contains 13 residues. V lost 5 bases and J 4 bases, leaving 11 bases between the germline ends. The CDR3 is CASSPSSVETQYF. The CDR3 region has the DNA TGTGCCAGCAGCCCGTCGTCCGTAGAGACCCAGTACTTC. The full variable domain, with the rest looked up from reference TRBV11-3 and TRBJ2-5, is EAGVVQSPRYKIIEKKQPVAFWCNPISGHNTLYWYLQNLGQGPELLIRYENEEAVDDSQLPKDRFSAERLKGVDSTLKIQPAELGDSAVYLCASSPSSVETQYFGPGTRLLVL.

The V and J genes are TRBV9 and TRBJ2-7; TRBD1 matches 8 bases. CDR1 and CDR2 from the germline V gene are SGDLS and YYNGEE. The CDR3 is 15 amino acids. V lost 4 bases to trimming and J lost 7 bases; unmatched junction nucleotides: 13. CDR3 residues: CASSSTGALSEEQYF. The CDR3 nucleotides read TGTGCCAGCAGCTCGACAGGGGCCCTCTCGGAGGAGCAGTACTTC.

The chain recombines TRBV2 with TRBJ1-6; TRBD1 aligns across 9 bases. Germline V gene sequence: CDR1 SNHLY, CDR2 FYNNEI. J gave up 8 bases and V 6 bases, and 5 bases lay outside the gene matches. The CDR3 contains 14 residues. The CDR3 reads CASREGQGHSPLHF. CDR3 sequence (DNA): TGTGCCAGCAGGGAGGGACAGGGACATTCACCCCTCCACTTT.

This rearrangement joins TRBV7-2 to TRBJ2-2; no clear D. This CDR3 region has 13 residues. Germline loops: CDR1 SGHTA, CDR2 FQGNSA. V shed 5 bases and J shed 4 bases, with 8 bases lying between them. DNA for the CDR3: TGTGCCAGCAGCGAACAGAGCACCGGGGAGCTGTTTTTT. Amino acid sequence: CASSEQSTGELFF.

V and J are TRBV27 and TRBJ2-7; TRBD1 is a possible D gene (6 bases). Germline V gene sequence: CDR1 MNHEY, CDR2 SMNVEV (reference sequence). This CDR3 contains 14 residues. V was shortened by 3 bases and J by 0 bases, with 9 bases between the two germline ends. CDR3 loop: CASSFLGGSYEQYF. The DNA for the CDR3 is TGTGCCAGCAGTTTTCTAGGGGGCTCCTACGAGCAGTACTTC.

The V gene is TRBV18, the J gene TRBJ1-2; D not certain. V lost 1 base and J 8 bases, leaving 11 bases between the germline ends. Germline lookup yields CDR1 KGHSH and CDR2 LQKENI. The length of the CDR3 is 13 residues. The CDR3 loop reads CASSPLGEQGYTF. The CDR3, as DNA: TGTGCCAGCTCACCACTCGGGGAGCAGGGCTACACCTTC.

The chain is built from TRBV5-1 and TRBJ2-2, with 9 positions matching TRBD1. V trimming: 4 bases; J trimming: 7 bases; junction bases outside the gene matches: 5. The CDR3 loop spans 14 amino acids. Germline lookup yields CDR1 SGHRS and CDR2 YFSETQ. CDR3 DNA sequence: TGCGCCAGCAGCCCTGGACAGGGGAACGGGGAGCTGTTTTTT. Translation gives CASSPGQGNGELFF.

The chain is built from TRBV19 and TRBJ1-5, with 7 nucleotides matching TRBD1. Per the germline V gene, CDR1 is LNHDA and CDR2 is SQIVND (reference sequence). CDR3 length: 14 amino acids. Losses at the gene ends were 5 bases for V and 2 bases for J; bases not matched to a gene: 3. The CDR3 loop is CASSQGQRNQPQHF. The CDR3 DNA is TGTGCCAGTAGTCAGGGACAGCGCAATCAGCCCCAGCATTTT.

The chain joins TRBV25-1 to TRBJ2-7, with 7 bases fitting TRBD1. Losses at the gene ends were 5 bases for V and 3 bases for J; bases not matched to a gene: 19. Germline loops: CDR1 MGHDK, CDR2 SYGVNS. There are 18 residues in the CDR3. CDR3 amino acids: CASSRERQGVIDDYEQYF. The CDR3 region has the DNA TGTGCCAGCAGTAGGGAGAGACAGGGTGTGATCGACGACTACGAGCAGTACTTC.

The sample holds one count of this clone. V is TRBV6-4 and J is TRBJ1-2; the match to TRBD1 covers 12 bases. From germline, CDR1 is MRHNA and CDR2 SNTAGT. The junction had 14 bases not matched to a gene; V was cut back by 2 bases and J by 7 bases. This CDR3 comprises 18 residues. The CDR3 is CASSDGAGDRGQLGGYTF. The CDR3 DNA is TGTGCCAGCAGTGACGGGGCGGGGGACAGGGGGCAATTGGGTGGCTACACCTTC.

The chain has TRBV5-1 and TRBJ2-1; 7 positions agree with TRBD1. Per germline, CDR1 SGHRS and CDR2 YFSETQ. There are 16 residues in the CDR3. Germline trimming cut 3 bases from V and 10 bases from J; bases unmatched to any gene: 16. The CDR3 loop reads CASSSPDREPVWEQFF. DNA of the CDR3: TGCGCCAGCAGCTCCCCTGACAGGGAGCCTGTGTGGGAGCAGTTCTTC.